A selection of T cell receptor beta chains follows, all from one sample in a study of OX40 agonist ivuxolimab in advanced cancers. Only in-frame clones appear in the TCRdb table, and some are missing; sequencing was by immunoSEQ multiplex PCR. The sample lists approximately 99,000 clones, roughly 90% occurring once. The sequenced sample was CD4+ or CD8+ T cells sorted from blood, obtained in a trial of the OX40 agonist ivuxolimab. These receptors came from an adult with an advanced solid tumor such as melanoma, head and neck, liver or kidney cancer. Both conserved end residues are part of each CDR3. A D gene is named only where the DNA matches it firmly.

CDR3: CASSLTGGGSRQETQYF
J: TRBJ2-5
D: NA
V: TRBV5-1

CDR3: CASSGGLADSPLHF
J: TRBJ1-6
D: NA
V: TRBV6-1

CDR3: CASSPTTDYYGYTF
J: TRBJ1-2
D: NA
V: TRBV18

CDR3: CASSLGGSGTTQYF
J: TRBJ2-3
D: NA
V: TRBV5-1

CDR3: CAWMRAETQYF
J: TRBJ2-5
D: NA
V: TRBV30

CDR3: CASSLEGGQYEQYF
J: TRBJ2-7
D: TRBD1
V: TRBV7-9

CDR3: CASSEVGGGNQPQHF
J: TRBJ1-5
D: NA
V: TRBV6-1

CDR3: CASSPPGRTEQEQFF
J: TRBJ2-1
D: NA
V: TRBV18

CDR3: CASSLVQETQYF
J: TRBJ2-5
D: NA
V: TRBV7-6

CDR3: CASSSSGGYETQYF
J: TRBJ2-5
D: TRBD2
V: TRBV11-2

CDR3: CASSLFSTNYGYTF
J: TRBJ1-2
D: NA
V: TRBV5-1

CDR3: CASSDGQGAGARSPLHF
J: TRBJ1-6
D: TRBD1
V: TRBV6-1

CDR3: CAISDTINKETQYF
J: TRBJ2-5
D: NA
V: TRBV10-3

CDR3: CASSEGGSEGYTF
J: TRBJ1-2
D: NA
V: TRBV10-1

CDR3: CASSPSGGINQPQHF
J: TRBJ1-5
D: NA
V: TRBV5-1

CDR3: CAISEGEYEQYF
J: TRBJ2-7
D: NA
V: TRBV10-3

CDR3: CASSLWGGGGEQFF
J: TRBJ2-1
D: NA
V: TRBV7-9

CDR3: CASSSQGSSTEAFF
J: TRBJ1-1
D: NA
V: TRBV27

CDR3: CASSSVSGIGGNNEQFF
J: TRBJ2-1
D: TRBD2
V: TRBV7-2

CDR3: CASSLGPGTEGTF
J: TRBJ1-2
D: NA
V: TRBV7-9

CDR3: CASSLYRGIGWDTQYF
J: TRBJ2-3
D: TRBD1
V: TRBV7-9

CDR3: CASSRTGVMNTEAFF
J: TRBJ1-1
D: TRBD1
V: TRBV6-5

CDR3: CASSLDEGTGAYGYTF
J: TRBJ1-2
D: NA
V: TRBV7-2

CDR3: CASSLVGGGHYEQYF
J: TRBJ2-7
D: NA
V: TRBV5-4

CDR3: CASTGQNNQPQHF
J: TRBJ1-5
D: NA
V: TRBV6-1

CDR3: CASTSTGSPGNTIYF
J: TRBJ1-3
D: NA
V: TRBV6-5

CDR3: CASSRDSSSYEQYF
J: TRBJ2-7
D: NA
V: TRBV9

CDR3: CASRLDGNSGNTIYF
J: TRBJ1-3
D: NA
V: TRBV6-5

CDR3: CASSLNKAQGNEQFF
J: TRBJ2-1
D: NA
V: TRBV18

CDR3: CASSVAAGIETQYF
J: TRBJ2-5
D: TRBD2
V: TRBV9

CDR3: CASSADRDGGFEQYF
J: TRBJ2-7
D: TRBD1
V: TRBV7-9

CDR3: CASSTGGPEQFF
J: TRBJ2-1
D: NA
V: TRBV7-3

CDR3: CASSADRVKGYTF
J: TRBJ1-2
D: TRBD1
V: TRBV10-2

CDR3: CASSVAPTNEKLFF
J: TRBJ1-4
D: NA
V: TRBV9

CDR3: CASSMGQGASQPQHF
J: TRBJ1-5
D: TRBD1
V: TRBV5-1

CDR3: CASSLSEGAWKGYTF
J: TRBJ1-2
D: TRBD1
V: TRBV27

CDR3: CASSLDPKGGSPLHF
J: TRBJ1-6
D: NA
V: TRBV7-2

CDR3: CAWSMTIDRYLHF
J: TRBJ1-5
D: NA
V: TRBV30

CDR3: CSVEGQMNTEAFF
J: TRBJ1-1
D: NA
V: TRBV29-1

CDR3: CASSLSGTSTDTQYF
J: TRBJ2-3
D: NA
V: TRBV5-1

CDR3: CASNTLGGSNYGYTF
J: TRBJ1-2
D: NA
V: TRBV5-4

CDR3: CASSLRAGGTGELFF
J: TRBJ2-2
D: TRBD1
V: TRBV5-1

CDR3: CASSLATPLNTEAFF
J: TRBJ1-1
D: NA
V: TRBV5-1

CDR3: CASSFTAGEGSYEQYF
J: TRBJ2-7
D: TRBD2
V: TRBV18

CDR3: CASSLGLAGGIYEQYF
J: NA
D: TRBD2
V: TRBV5-1

CDR3: CATQDSGNTIYF
J: TRBJ1-3
D: NA
V: TRBV6-6

CDR3: CASSVGVNTEAFF
J: TRBJ1-1
D: NA
V: TRBV6-1

CDR3: CALELQGANIQYF
J: TRBJ2-4
D: TRBD1
V: TRBV2

CDR3: CASSQGSGLYEQYF
J: TRBJ2-7
D: NA
V: TRBV14

CDR3: CASSLFEGRENIQYF
J: TRBJ2-4
D: NA
V: TRBV7-9